These 20 T cell receptor beta chains came from one sample sequenced in a study of CXCR3-negative and CXCR3-positive naive CD8 T cells (dated by TCRdb to between 2019 and 2020). TCRdb shows the sequencer as NextSeq 550. The Human TCR Profiling Kit (MiLaboratory) was used to make UMI-labeled 5' RACE TRB cDNA libraries. Based on TCRdb reprocessing of the reads, there is one entry per CDR3 protein sequence, and DNA is missing. The sample's records list 65,000 to 75,000 distinct CDR3 sequences. The ten largest clones represent around 1.4% of the sample. Sequencing was carried out using naive CXCR3- CD8+ T cells from blood. Sample cell subset or site, as interpreted from the label and publication: CD45RO-CCR7+CD27+CD95- naive CD8+ T cells lacking CXCR3 (TNR3-). These receptors were obtained from a human donor in good health. Some clones in this sample may be carry-over from other donors' samples.

This chain connects TRBV13 to TRBJ2-3. The length of the CDR3 is 11 residues. Germline V lookup: CDR1 PRHDT, CDR2 FYEKMQ (reference sequence). CDR3 in amino acids: CASKRADTQYF. The whole variable domain, filled in from reference TRBV13 and TRBJ2-3, reads AAGVIQSPRHLIKEKRETATLKCYPIPRHDTVYWYQQGPGQDPQFLISFYEKMQSDKGSIPDRFSAQQFSDYHSELNMSSLELGDSALYFCASKRADTQYFGPGTRLTVL.

J is TRBJ1-5 and V is TRBV29-1; the TRBD1 assignment by TCRdb is unverifiable without DNA. The CDR3 spans 14 residues. Germline V gene lookup returns CDR1 SQVTM and CDR2 ANQGSEA. CDR3 loop: CSVGTGGVNQPQHF.

This chain links TRBV12-3 or TRBV12-4 with TRBJ2-7; TCRdb selects TRBD1, and the lack of DNA leaves this call unchecked. CDR3 length: 12 amino acids. The chain's CDR3 is CASSSLRYEQYF.

The J gene is TRBJ1-1, the V gene TRBV20-1; TCRdb gives TRBD1 as the D gene, but with no DNA this cannot be confirmed. The germline V gene encodes CDR1 DFQATT and CDR2 SNEGSKA (reference sequence). The length of the CDR3 is 18 residues. The CDR3 reads CSARSRSGTGVFGTEAFF.

This chain connects TRBV29-1 to TRBJ1-2; the TCRdb D gene call, TRBD1, has no DNA to confirm it. Germline CDR1 SQVTM, CDR2 ANQGSEA. This CDR3 comprises 11 residues. The CDR3 loop is CSAQDNYGYTF.

The J gene is TRBJ2-7, the V gene TRBV7-9. Germline CDR1 is SEHNR and CDR2 is FQNEAQ (reference sequence). The CDR3 is made up of 14 amino acids. The CDR3 loop reads CASSSVTKPYEQYF.

V usage is TRBV7-8 and J usage is TRBJ1-2. Germline assignment: CDR1 SGHVS and CDR2 FQNEAQ. The CDR3 is 12 amino acids. The CDR3 spells CASSWDNYGYTF.

The chain carries TRBV10-1 and TRBJ2-7. This CDR3 region has 13 residues. Germline V gene data show CDR1 as WNHNN and CDR2 as SYGVQD (reference sequence). The CDR3 is CASSEGFSYEQYF.

This chain connects TRBV6-5 to TRBJ2-3; TCRdb's assignment of TRBD2 cannot be checked, as there is no DNA. CDR1 and CDR2 from the germline V gene are MNHEY and SVGAGI. The CDR3 consists of 19 residues. CDR3 region: CASSYREVGAGDRGDTQYF.

V and J are TRBV7-9 and TRBJ1-1. CDR3 length: 12 residues. Germline V lookup: CDR1 SEHNR, CDR2 FQNEAQ (reference sequence). CDR3 in amino acids: CASSHMETEAFF.

The genes are TRBV7-9 and TRBJ2-7; TCRdb gives TRBD2 as the D gene, but with no DNA this cannot be confirmed. The CDR3 extends over 15 amino acids. The germline CDR1 and CDR2 sequences are SEHNR and FQNEAQ (reference sequence). The CDR3 region is CASSPQREGRYEQYF. The whole variable domain, remainder taken from reference TRBV7-9 and TRBJ2-7, is DTGVSQNPRHKITKRGQNVTFRCDPISEHNRLYWYRQTLGQGPEFLTYFQNEAQLEKSRLLSDRFSAERPKGSFSTLEIQRTEQGDSAMYLCASSPQREGRYEQYFGPGTRLTVT.

The CDR3 here is CSVEQGAQTDTGELFF. The chain has TRBV29-1 and TRBJ2-2; the TCRdb call, TRBD1, lacks DNA for checking. The CDR3 contains 16 residues. Germline values: CDR1 SQVTM, CDR2 ANQGSEA.

This CDR3 reads CASSEAGSGGNTIYF. The rearrangement joins TRBV6-1 to TRBJ1-3. This CDR3 is 15 amino acids long. Germline CDR1 reads MNHNS; CDR2 reads SASEGT.

This chain links TRBV29-1 with TRBJ2-7; TCRdb designates TRBD1, a call that cannot be tested without DNA. Germline assignment: CDR1 SQVTM and CDR2 ANQGSEA. The CDR3 totals 13 residues. CDR3 amino acids: CSSTTGGGDEQYF.

The chain uses TRBV28 and TRBJ2-7; checking the TCRdb D call of TRBD1 is not possible without DNA. The CDR3 extends over 13 amino acids. CDR1 and CDR2 from the germline V gene are MDHEN and SYDVKM. The CDR3 spells CASSGGATYEQYF. The full variable domain, completed using reference TRBV28 and TRBJ2-7, is DVKVTQSSRYLVKRTGEKVFLECVQDMDHENMFWYRQDPGLGLRLIYFSYDVKMKEKGDIPEGYSVSREKKERFSLILESASTNQTSMYLCASSGGATYEQYFGPGTRLTVT.

The chain employs TRBV11-2 and TRBJ2-7; there is no DNA to check the TCRdb D call of TRBD1. There are 15 residues in the CDR3. Germline CDR1 is SGHAT and CDR2 is FQNNGV. This CDR3 is CASSANPDIYYEQYF.

The chain couples TRBV12-3 or TRBV12-4 to TRBJ1-2. The CDR3 extends over 18 amino acids. This CDR3 is CASSRLAGGSVANYGYTF.

The J gene is TRBJ2-1, the V gene TRBV11-2. The germline V gene has CDR1 SGHAT and CDR2 FQNNGV. The length of the CDR3 is 14 residues. This chain's CDR3 is CASSSGDGYNEQFF.

The chain recombines TRBV3-1 with TRBJ2-1; the TCRdb D gene call, TRBD2, has no DNA to confirm it. This CDR3 contains 15 residues. The germline V gene has CDR1 LGHDT and CDR2 YNNKEL (reference sequence). The CDR3 loop reads CASSQEGGSSNEQFF.

This sequence joins TRBV20-1 and TRBJ2-7; the D call of TRBD2 rests on TCRdb alone, since no DNA is present to check it. Germline V gives CDR1 DFQATT, CDR2 SNEGSKA (reference sequence). CDR3 size: 14 residues. CDR3 protein: CSATDPGLANEQYF.